This T cell receptor (beta chain) came from a study of blood T cell repertoires in COVID-19. The table came from immunoSEQ multiplex PCR; TCRdb's copy has only in-frame clones and leaves some out. Of fewer than 300,000 clones in the sample, 91% were seen once. V dropped 6 bases and J dropped 5; count of bases not matched to a gene: 15. The CDR3 covers 18 residues. The germline V gene encodes CDR1 KGHDR and CDR2 SFDVKD. The clonotype was recovered from a person aged 18-35 years with COVID-19, enrolled during active disease. The sequencing sample was made of peripheral blood. The chain links TRBV24-1 to TRBJ2-3; 11 bases are shared with TRBD2. For the CDR3, the DNA is TGTGCCACCAGTCCGGGACCTATACTAGCGGGAGCGATAGATACGCAGTATTTT. Protein: CATSPGPILAGAIDTQYF.